This T cell receptor (beta chain) was captured in a study of blood T cell repertoires in COVID-19. Study details: The samples span acute and convalescent COVID-19 from the United States, Italy and Spain. T cells, B-cell-depleted T cells, or PBMCs supplied cDNA or gDNA.

Profiled with immunoSEQ multiplex PCR; TCRdb holds only in-frame clones, not every one. The sample consists of 95,000 to 150,000 clones, 85% of them appearing once. This CDR3 is 13 amino acids long. V dropped 1 base and J dropped 8 bases, with 12 bases sitting between them. Germline CDR1 is SGHRS and CDR2 is YFSETQ. This clone was counted a single time. The chain recombines TRBV5-1 with TRBJ1-2; D is ambiguous. This clonotype was sampled from an elderly man with acute or convalescent COVID-19. The sequencing sample was made of peripheral blood. CDR3 bases: TGCGCCAGCAGCTTGAGTACGGGTTCCGGCTACACCTTC. As protein: CASSLSTGSGYTF. Supplemented by reference TRBV5-1 and TRBJ1-2, the full variable domain reads KAGVTQTPRYLIKTRGQQVTLSCSPISGHRSVSWYQQTPGQGLQFLFEYFSETQRNKGNFPGRFSGRQFSNSRSEMNVSTLELGDSALYLCASSLSTGSGYTFGSGTRLTVV.